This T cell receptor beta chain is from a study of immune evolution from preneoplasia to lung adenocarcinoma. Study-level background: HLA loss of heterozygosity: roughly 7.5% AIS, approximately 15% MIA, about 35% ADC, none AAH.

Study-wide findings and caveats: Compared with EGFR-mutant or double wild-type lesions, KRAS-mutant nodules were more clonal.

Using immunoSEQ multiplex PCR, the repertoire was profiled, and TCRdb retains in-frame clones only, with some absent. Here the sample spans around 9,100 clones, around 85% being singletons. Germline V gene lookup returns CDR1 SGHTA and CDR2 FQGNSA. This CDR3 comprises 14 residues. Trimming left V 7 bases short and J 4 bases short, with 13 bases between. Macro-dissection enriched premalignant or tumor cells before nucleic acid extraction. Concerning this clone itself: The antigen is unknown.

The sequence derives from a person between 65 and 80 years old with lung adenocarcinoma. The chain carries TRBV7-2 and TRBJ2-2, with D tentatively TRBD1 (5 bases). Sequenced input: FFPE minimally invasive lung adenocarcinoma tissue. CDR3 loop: CASNYGRVTGELFF. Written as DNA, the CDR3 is TGTGCCAGCAATTATGGCAGGGTCACCGGGGAGCTGTTTTTT.